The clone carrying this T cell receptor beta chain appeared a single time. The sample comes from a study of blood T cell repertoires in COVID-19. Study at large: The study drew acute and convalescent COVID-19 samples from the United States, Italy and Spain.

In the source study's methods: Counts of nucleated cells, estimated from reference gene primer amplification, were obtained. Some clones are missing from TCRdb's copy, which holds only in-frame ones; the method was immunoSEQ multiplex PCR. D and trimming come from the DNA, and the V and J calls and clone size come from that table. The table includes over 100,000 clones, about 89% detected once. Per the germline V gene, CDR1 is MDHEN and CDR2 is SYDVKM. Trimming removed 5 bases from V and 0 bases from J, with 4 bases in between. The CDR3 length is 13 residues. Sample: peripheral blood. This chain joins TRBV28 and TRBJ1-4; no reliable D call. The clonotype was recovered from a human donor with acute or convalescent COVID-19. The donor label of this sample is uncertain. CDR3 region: CASSRPTNEKLFF. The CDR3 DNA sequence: TGTGCCAGCAGTCGTCCAACTAATGAAAAACTGTTTTTT.